This paragraph reports one T cell receptor beta chain. Its antigen is not known. A process of 5'RACE template switching, which added a universal primer site and UMIs, was used to make TCR cDNA. TCRdb re-called the 5' RACE reads with MiXCR, one entry per CDR3 protein. The data contain some 200,000 distinct CDR3 sequences, about 10% of them singletons. This record comes from a study of T cells after yellow fever vaccination. Study summary: The authors prepared low-cell-number fractions using SMART-Seq v4 Ultra Low Input.

Findings and limits, study-wide: Most primary-vaccination clones reappeared after the booster (approximately 95% CD4, roughly 90% CD8). Faster peaking, at day 5 versus 15, marked a secondary response that was weaker.

V dropped 5 bases and J dropped 1 base, with 14 bases sitting between them. Germline CDR1 is SGHTA and CDR2 is FQGNSA. The CDR3 has 15 amino acids. The material sequenced was CD8+ T cells sorted from PBMCs, taken 15 days after the yellow fever booster vaccination. The chain has TRBV7-2 and TRBJ1-2; no reliable D call. This receptor was taken from a man aged 18 to 29 who received the YFV17D yellow fever vaccine. The chain's CDR3 is CASSRGRIVNYGYTF. As DNA, the CDR3 is TGTGCCAGCAGCCGTGGCAGGATAGTTAACTATGGCTACACCTTC.